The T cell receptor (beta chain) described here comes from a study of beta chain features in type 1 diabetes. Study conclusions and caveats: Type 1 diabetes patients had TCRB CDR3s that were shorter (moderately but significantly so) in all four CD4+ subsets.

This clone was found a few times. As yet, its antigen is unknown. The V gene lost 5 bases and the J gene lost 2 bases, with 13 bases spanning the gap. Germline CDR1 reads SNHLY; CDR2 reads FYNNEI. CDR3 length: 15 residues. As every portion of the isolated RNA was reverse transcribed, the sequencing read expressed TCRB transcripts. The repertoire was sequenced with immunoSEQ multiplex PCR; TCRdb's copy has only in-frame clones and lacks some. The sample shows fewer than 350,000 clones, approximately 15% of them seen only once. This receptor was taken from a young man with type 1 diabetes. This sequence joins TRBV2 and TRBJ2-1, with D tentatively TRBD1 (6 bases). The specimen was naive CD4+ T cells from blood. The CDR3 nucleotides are TGTGCCAGCAGTCCGACCGGGACACCCTACAATGAGCAGTTCTTC. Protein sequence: CASSPTGTPYNEQFF.